The 21 T cell receptor beta chains reported below all come from one sample, sequenced in a study of cytomegalovirus exposure and HLA in healthy donors. The study ran its PCR with 60 Vbeta and 13 Jbeta primers. Measured with immunoSEQ multiplex PCR; TCRdb has only the in-frame clones, and not every one. In the table there are 200,000 or so clones, approximately 80% of which are singletons. Sequencing was performed on PBMCs. These receptors were obtained from a boy aged 2 to 10 in good health and CMV-seronegative.

V gene TRBV7-2 combines with J gene TRBJ1-1; 9 nucleotides match TRBD1. V lost 0 bases, J lost 5 bases, and 7 bases stayed unmatched. Germline CDR1 and CDR2: SGHTA and FQGNSA. This CDR3 has 16 amino acids. The CDR3 sequence is CASSLANRGRRTEAFF. The CDR3 coding sequence is TGTGCCAGCAGCTTAGCGAACAGGGGGCGCCGGACTGAAGCTTTCTTT.

Only a few counts were recorded for this clone. The V and J genes are TRBV2 and TRBJ1-2; D gene uncertain. The CDR3 runs 12 residues. The germline V and J ends were trimmed by 4 bases and 6 bases, with 9 bases remaining between them. Germline CDR1 is SNHLY and CDR2 is FYNNEI. The CDR3 DNA reads as TGTGCCAGCAGTGGAGGGTTACATGGCTACACCTTC. This sequence encodes CASSGGLHGYTF.

The gene calls are TRBV2 and TRBJ2-5; TRBD2 might be the D (5 bases). The CDR3 spans 14 residues. Per the germline V gene, CDR1 is SNHLY and CDR2 is FYNNEI. Trimming removed 6 bases at V and 2 bases at J, with 13 bases between. CDR3 DNA sequence: TGTGCCAGCAGGATGGACTTACCGCAAGAGACCCAGTACTTC. This gives the protein CASRMDLPQETQYF.

This clone appeared a single time. This chain joins TRBV29-1 and TRBJ2-2, with 9 bases matching TRBD2. V trimming: 7 bases; J trimming: 3 bases; junction bases outside the gene matches: 6. The CDR3 extends over 14 amino acids. Per germline, CDR1 SQVTM and CDR2 ANQGSEA. In DNA form, the CDR3 reads TGCAGCGCCGGCGGGGGGGCTGACACCGGGGAGCTGTTTTTT. Translating gives CSAGGGADTGELFF.

This chain connects TRBV5-5 to TRBJ2-2; 9 bases line up with TRBD1. The V gene's germline CDR1 is SGHKS and CDR2 YYEKEE (reference sequence). CDR3 length: 16 amino acids. J gave up 13 bases and V 4 bases, and 17 bases lay outside the gene matches. CDR3 sequence: CASSPGTGSGLRALFF. The CDR3 DNA reads TGTGCCAGCAGCCCCGGGACAGGGAGTGGTTTGCGTGCGCTGTTTTTT.

J is TRBJ1-2 and V is TRBV5-1; unclear D gene. Germline values: CDR1 SGHRS, CDR2 YFSETQ. With 4 bases removed from V and 1 base from J, the gap between germline ends came to 14 bases. The CDR3 is 15 residues long. CDR3 bases: TGCGCCAGCAGCCAGGATACAAACCTTAACTATGGCTACACCTTC. Protein sequence: CASSQDTNLNYGYTF.

This clone turned up a few times. The V and J genes are TRBV4-1 and TRBJ1-1; TRBD1 matches at 7 bases. The germline V gene has CDR1 MGHRA and CDR2 YSYEKL. The CDR3 loop spans 17 amino acids. After removal of 0 bases from V and 3 bases from J, the junction contained 10 bases not matched to a gene. The CDR3 protein is CASSQDPTGDGDTEAFF. The CDR3, as DNA: TGCGCCAGCAGCCAAGATCCCACAGGGGATGGCGACACTGAAGCTTTCTTT.

The V gene is TRBV7-8, the J gene TRBJ2-5, with TRBD2 matching 7 bases. This CDR3 has 16 amino acids. Germline-derived CDR1 and CDR2 are SGHVS and FQNEAQ. V shed 1 base and J 5 bases; nucleotides not matched to a gene: 10. The CDR3: CASSLERLAIWETQYF. The CDR3 DNA is TGTGCCAGCAGCTTAGAGCGACTAGCAATATGGGAGACCCAGTACTTC.

Worth noting for this clone: At one end, the junction sequence differs from germline, possibly due to a read error. The chain has TRBV7-9 and TRBJ2-5; 14 bases match TRBD2. The CDR3 runs 16 residues. Per germline, CDR1 SEHNR and CDR2 FQNEAQ (reference sequence). The CDR3 protein is CSSSLGLAGGLETQYF. The CDR3 coding sequence is TGTTCCAGCAGCTTAGGACTAGCGGGGGGTCTGGAGACCCAGTACTTC. Filled out from reference TRBV7-9 and TRBJ2-5, the complete variable domain reads DTGVSQNPRHKITKRGQNVTFRCDPISEHNRLYWYRQTLGQGPEFLTYFQNEAQLEKSRLLSDRFSAERPKGSFSTLEIQRTEQGDSAMYLCSSSLGLAGGLETQYFGPGTRLLVL.

The chain is built from TRBV9 and TRBJ2-1, with D uncertain. The CDR3 has 14 amino acids. Between the trimmed V and J ends, which lost 4 bases and 3 bases, there was a span of 11 bases. Germline V lookup: CDR1 SGDLS, CDR2 YYNGEE. In nucleotides, the CDR3 is TGTGCCAGCAGCCCTTTCGGTCGCTACAATGAGCAGTTCTTC. Encoded protein: CASSPFGRYNEQFF.

The CDR3 DNA sequence: TGTGCCAGCAGCGTAGCGGGGGGAAAATACGAGCAGTACTTC. As protein: CASSVAGGKYEQYF. The gene calls are TRBV9 and TRBJ2-7, with TRBD2 matching over 7 bases. The CDR3 consists of 14 residues. The V segment lost 0 bases and the J segment 4 bases; nucleotides outside the gene matches: 4. Per germline, CDR1 SGDLS and CDR2 YYNGEE. The full variable domain, with the rest looked up from reference TRBV9 and TRBJ2-7, is DSGVTQTPKHLITATGQRVTLRCSPRSGDLSVYWYQQSLDQGLQFLIQYYNGEERAKGNILERFSAQQFPDLHSELNLSSLELGDSALYFCASSVAGGKYEQYFGPGTRLTVT.

The count of this clone is one. This sequence joins TRBV5-4 and TRBJ2-3; no clear D. CDR3 size: 15 residues. The V gene's germline CDR1 is SGHNT and CDR2 YYREEE (reference sequence). V gave up 4 bases and J gave up 0 bases, with 12 bases separating them. The chain's CDR3 is CASSATTPSTDTQYF. As DNA, the CDR3 is TGTGCCAGCAGCGCTACTACACCTAGCACAGATACGCAGTATTTT.

The V gene is TRBV5-4, the J gene TRBJ2-5, with 8 bases identical to TRBD2. CDR3 length equals 14 residues. Germline V CDR1 and CDR2: SGHNT, YYREEE (reference sequence). The J segment lost 1 base and the V segment lost 6 bases, leaving 5 bases of the junction unmatched. The CDR3 DNA reads TGTGCCAGCACTTACGGGGGGGCCCAAGAGACCCAGTACTTC. The encoded protein is CASTYGGAQETQYF. Drawing the rest from reference TRBV5-4 and TRBJ2-5, the complete variable domain is ETGVTQSPTHLIKTRGQQVTLRCSSQSGHNTVSWYQQALGQGPQFIFQYYREEENGRGNFPPRFSGLQFPNYSSELNVNALELDDSALYLCASTYGGAQETQYFGPGTRLLVL.

The rearrangement joins TRBV2 to TRBJ1-2, with 10 bases fitting TRBD1. V shed 8 bases, J shed 2 bases, and the junction held 11 bases outside the gene matches. This CDR3 is built from 16 residues. From germline, CDR1 is SNHLY and CDR2 FYNNEI. CDR3 nucleotide sequence: TGTGCCAGCTTAAAGGACCGGGACAGGGGAAACTATGGCTACACCTTC. This encodes CASLKDRDRGNYGYTF.

The chain carries TRBV14 and TRBJ1-6; no clear D gene. Germline lookup yields CDR1 SGHDN and CDR2 FVKESK. Trimming cost V 3 bases and J 7 bases, with 13 bases left between them. This CDR3 is built from 15 residues. The CDR3 sequence: CASSQLGRPNSPLHF. CDR3 in DNA: TGTGCCAGCAGCCAGCTTGGCAGGCCAAATTCACCCCTCCACTTT.

This chain connects TRBV5-1 to TRBJ1-2; 7 bases line up with TRBD1. Germline V lookup: CDR1 SGHRS, CDR2 YFSETQ. The CDR3 has 14 residues. After removal of 4 bases from V and 1 base from J, the junction contained 4 bases not matched to a gene. The CDR3 region has the DNA TGCGCCAGCAGCCCAGGGGACAGTAACTATGGCTACACCTTC. Encoded protein: CASSPGDSNYGYTF.

This clone was observed a handful of times. The chain employs TRBV5-1 and TRBJ2-3; unclear D gene. V lost 0 bases, J lost 0 bases, and 17 bases lay in between. The CDR3 consists of 18 residues. Germline V gene sequence: CDR1 SGHRS, CDR2 YFSETQ. CDR3 region: CASSLDRRIKSSTDTQYF. In nucleotides, the CDR3 is TGCGCCAGCAGCTTGGACAGAAGGATTAAAAGCAGCACAGATACGCAGTATTTT.

This chain joins TRBV4-2 and TRBJ2-7, with TRBD2 matching 8 bases. The germline V gene has CDR1 LGHNA and CDR2 YNFKEQ. This CDR3 has 16 residues. The V segment lost 3 bases and the J segment 3 bases; nucleotides outside the gene matches: 10. CDR3 DNA: TGTGCCAGCAGCCAGGCCAGCTTAGCGGGGAGCTACGAGCAGTACTTC. This encodes CASSQASLAGSYEQYF.

The CDR3 spells CASSGGSYNEQFF. In DNA, the CDR3 is TGTGCCAGCAGCGGAGGCTCCTACAATGAGCAGTTCTTC. The gene calls are TRBV9 and TRBJ2-1; no definite D call. V dropped 3 bases and J dropped 0 bases, with 4 bases sitting between them. The CDR3 covers 13 residues. CDR1 and CDR2 (germline): SGDLS, YYNGEE.

The genes are TRBV7-2 and TRBJ2-5; no reliable D call. V lost 4 bases to trimming and J lost 3 bases, with 18 bases between them. CDR1 SGHTA and CDR2 FQGNSA come from the germline V gene. This CDR3 has 16 amino acids. In DNA form, the CDR3 reads TGTGCCAGCAGCTCTTTTTCGACATCCAGAAAAGAGACCCAGTACTTC. This codes for CASSSFSTSRKETQYF.

In this sample, this clone turned up a few times. The V gene is TRBV4-1, the J gene TRBJ1-1; TRBD1 might be the D (5 bases). Deletions cut 1 base from V and 1 base from J, with 10 bases between. The CDR3 consists of 15 residues. CDR1 MGHRA and CDR2 YSYEKL come from the germline V gene. The CDR3 loop reads CASSQALQGNTEAFF. The CDR3 DNA reads TGCGCCAGCAGCCAAGCACTGCAGGGGAACACTGAAGCTTTCTTT.